What follows are 21 T cell receptor beta chains derived from one specimen sequenced in a study of cytomegalovirus exposure and HLA in healthy donors. PCR involved 60 Vbeta and 13 Jbeta primers. Only in-frame clones appear in the TCRdb table, and some are missing; sequencing was by immunoSEQ multiplex PCR. The table has 150,000 to 200,000 clones, around 75% seen once; the top ten hold around 3.1%. The sequenced material came from PBMCs. The receptors were sampled from a male donor in good health and CMV-seronegative.

In DNA form, the CDR3 reads TGCGCCAGCAGCCAAGATCGAGGGTTTTTAGAGACCCAGTACTTC. Translation: CASSQDRGFLETQYF. The V and J genes are TRBV4-3 and TRBJ2-5; TRBD2 is a possible D gene (5 bases). The germline CDR1 and CDR2 sequences are LGHNA and YSLEER. Trimming shortened V by 0 bases and J by 4 bases, and 12 bases separated the two germline ends. The CDR3 consists of 15 residues.

The rearrangement joins TRBV7-9 to TRBJ1-1; no firm D call. V gave up 5 bases and J gave up 3 bases, with 13 bases separating them. The CDR3 is made up of 14 amino acids. Germline CDR1 SEHNR, CDR2 FQNEAQ (reference sequence). The CDR3 DNA follows: TGTGCCAGCAGCCCTCGGGGAGCTTACACTGAAGCTTTCTTT. It translates to CASSPRGAYTEAFF.

The V gene is TRBV19, the J gene TRBJ1-1; TRBD1 aligns across 8 bases. The CDR3 runs 13 residues. Germline assignment: CDR1 LNHDA and CDR2 SQIVND (reference sequence). V lost 9 bases to trimming and J lost 10 bases; unmatched junction nucleotides: 13. The CDR3 region has the DNA TGTGCCAGCAGACAGGGGTTATTAGGGCGAGCTTTCTTT. This codes for CASRQGLLGRAFF.

This rearrangement joins TRBV29-1 to TRBJ1-1; TRBD1 matches 7 bases. The germline gives CDR1 SQVTM, CDR2 ANQGSEA. CDR3 length: 14 amino acids. The V gene end was trimmed by 1 base and the J gene end by 3 bases; junction bases not matched to a gene: 5. The CDR3 spells CSVEGDRVYTEAFF. The CDR3 nucleotides read TGCAGCGTTGAAGGCGACAGGGTTTACACTGAAGCTTTCTTT.

The chain has TRBV10-3 and TRBJ1-2, with D hard to call. V was clipped by 4 bases and J by 4 bases, with 13 bases between them. The CDR3 loop spans 14 amino acids. CDR1 and CDR2 from the germline V gene are ENHRY and SYGVKD. CDR3 DNA: TGTGCCATCAGTGGAGGTGGAGGAGGCTATGGCTACACCTTC. Translation: CAISGGGGGYGYTF.

The rearrangement links TRBV19 to TRBJ1-4, with TRBD1 identical over 9 bases. This CDR3 has 14 amino acids. V shed 3 bases and J 6 bases; nucleotides not matched to a gene: 2. CDR1 is LNHDA and CDR2 is SQIVND in the germline V gene (reference sequence). CDR3 bases: TGTGCCAGTAGTATGGACAGGGGCTATGAAAAACTGTTTTTT. Its translation is CASSMDRGYEKLFF.

The gene calls are TRBV7-9 and TRBJ1-1; no clear D gene. The CDR3 is made up of 14 amino acids. V lost 1 base to trimming and J lost 5 bases, with 11 bases between them. CDR1 SEHNR and CDR2 FQNEAQ come from the germline V gene (reference sequence). CDR3 sequence: CASSLEGRRTEAFF. The CDR3 DNA follows: TGTGCCAGCAGCTTAGAGGGCAGGAGGACTGAAGCTTTCTTT.

The chain joins TRBV28 to TRBJ1-5; D is possibly TRBD1 (5 bases). The CDR3 length is 18 residues. Germline loops: CDR1 MDHEN, CDR2 SYDVKM. V lost 5 bases, J lost 0 bases, and 20 bases lay in between. The chain's CDR3 is CASSPREGTIYSNQPQHF. The DNA for the CDR3 is TGTGCCAGCAGTCCAAGGGAGGGGACCATCTATAGCAATCAGCCCCAGCATTTT.

This clone was observed a handful of times. V gene TRBV10-3 combines with J gene TRBJ2-2, with D maybe TRBD1 (5 bases). Trimming removed 5 bases at V and 3 bases at J, with 19 bases between. Germline assignment: CDR1 ENHRY and CDR2 SYGVKD. This CDR3 spans 17 amino acids. In DNA form, the CDR3 reads TGTGCCATCAGTCCCCGGTCGGGCAGGGAACACACCGGGGAGCTGTTTTTT. This codes for CAISPRSGREHTGELFF.

This clone was picked up a small number of times. The CDR3 DNA is TGTGCCAGCAGCTCCGGGGGGAGGGGACTGTTTTTT. Translation gives CASSSGGRGLFF. V is TRBV7-9 and J is TRBJ1-4; D is perhaps TRBD1 (5 bases). CDR3 length: 12 residues. Germline values: CDR1 SEHNR, CDR2 FQNEAQ (reference sequence). V lost 4 bases and J 13 bases, leaving 13 bases between the germline ends.

The chain has TRBV7-6 and TRBJ1-5; the D gene is possibly TRBD1 (6 bases). The V end lost 1 base, the J end lost 16 bases, and 17 bases lay between the germline ends. Germline CDR1 is SGHVS and CDR2 is FNYEAQ. CDR3 length: 13 amino acids. The CDR3 here is CASSLDPTGRQHF. Written as DNA, the CDR3 is TGTGCCAGCAGCTTAGACCCGACAGGCCGCCAACATTTT.

V usage is TRBV10-3 and J usage is TRBJ1-2; 8 nucleotides agree with TRBD1. The germline CDR1 and CDR2 sequences are ENHRY and SYGVKD. This CDR3 has 15 residues. The V and J ends lost 3 bases and 2 bases, in that order; junction bases with no gene match: 5. The CDR3 DNA reads as TGTGCCATCAGTGAAGGGACAGGAGGCAACTATGGCTACACCTTC. This codes for CAISEGTGGNYGYTF.

As concerns this clone: The junction departs from germline at one end; a sequencing error may be responsible. The rearrangement links TRBV4-2 to TRBJ1-3; 8 bases are a match to TRBD1. This CDR3 spans 13 amino acids. The germline gives CDR1 LGHNA, CDR2 YNFKEQ. CDR3 nucleotides: TGTGCCAGCAGCCAAGACGCTTATCCGGGACAGGCTTTT. It translates to CASSQDAYPGQAF.

The chain couples TRBV21-1 to TRBJ2-5; TRBD2, the table's D call, lacks a check against the DNA. The closer fit of TRBJ2-7 to the DNA end suggests the J call may be wrong. TRBV21-1 is a pseudogene. This CDR3 region has 13 residues. The DNA of the CDR3 is TGTGCCTGCACGGCGGGGGGCTCCTACGAGCAGTACTTC. It codes for CACTAGGSYEQYF.

The genes are TRBV18 and TRBJ1-5; D is unclear. The CDR3 has 15 amino acids. From germline, CDR1 is KGHSH and CDR2 LQKENI. The V gene lost 2 bases and the J gene lost 2 bases, with 10 bases spanning the gap. CDR3 sequence reads: CASSPADIGNQPQHF. The CDR3 DNA follows: TGTGCCAGCTCACCAGCAGACATAGGCAATCAGCCCCAGCATTTT.

This sequence joins TRBV28 and TRBJ2-2; 7 nucleotides align to TRBD2. J gave up 6 bases and V 1 base, and 17 bases lay outside the gene matches. CDR3 size: 19 residues. Germline V gene lookup returns CDR1 MDHEN and CDR2 SYDVKM. CDR3 sequence reads: CASSLFEAGDLIYAGELFF. The CDR3, as DNA: TGTGCCAGCAGTTTATTCGAGGCGGGAGATCTGATATACGCCGGGGAGCTGTTTTTT.

The V gene is TRBV11-2, the J gene TRBJ2-2; D is perhaps TRBD1 (6 bases). Per the germline V gene, CDR1 is SGHAT and CDR2 is FQNNGV. The CDR3 loop spans 16 amino acids. Trimming took off 1 base at V and 6 bases at J, with 15 bases between the two ends. The CDR3 loop reads CASSLVIRQAPGELFF. CDR3 sequence (DNA): TGTGCCAGCAGCTTAGTAATTAGACAGGCCCCCGGGGAGCTGTTTTTT.

The chain combines TRBV7-9 with TRBJ2-7; 8 bases are shared with TRBD1. The CDR3 runs to 17 residues. Germline assignment: CDR1 SEHNR and CDR2 FQNEAQ (reference sequence). The trim removed 1 base at V and 3 bases at J, leaving 11 bases unmatched. CDR3 sequence reads: CASSLVTTDRDDYEQYF. Written as DNA, the CDR3 is TGTGCCAGCAGCTTAGTGACAACGGACAGGGACGACTACGAGCAGTACTTC.

The chain recombines TRBV7-2 with TRBJ2-7; D is possibly TRBD1 (5 bases). This CDR3 contains 15 residues. The germline CDR1 and CDR2 sequences are SGHTA and FQGNSA. V lost 4 bases and J lost 6, with 19 bases in between. CDR3: CASSSDLPGKSEQYF. CDR3 coding DNA: TGTGCCAGCAGCTCAGACTTGCCAGGGAAGTCCGAGCAGTACTTC.

This clone was seen a few times. J is TRBJ2-3 and V is TRBV5-1, with D possibly matching TRBD1 (6 bases). Germline V gene lookup returns CDR1 SGHRS and CDR2 YFSETQ. The CDR3 runs to 14 residues. The ends were cut back, 5 bases at V and 0 bases at J, with 10 bases in the middle. DNA for the CDR3: TGCGCCAGCAGAGGGGACATTAGCACAGATACGCAGTATTTT. Its translation: CASRGDISTDTQYF.

The chain employs TRBV28 and TRBJ1-5; D uncertain. CDR1 is MDHEN, CDR2 SYDVKM, per germline. The CDR3 covers 12 residues. V lost 6 bases, J lost 5 bases, and 8 bases lay in between. This chain's CDR3 is CASSPLDQPQHF. CDR3 nucleotides: TGTGCCAGCAGCCCTTTAGATCAGCCCCAGCATTTT.